Below are 25 T cell receptor beta chains sequenced from a single sample in a study of cytomegalovirus exposure and HLA in healthy donors. 13 Jbeta primers and 60 Vbeta primers were used for the PCR. Assay used: immunoSEQ multiplex PCR; TCRdb lists only in-frame clones, some missing. The sample lists over 70,000 clones, 70% occurring once. The sequenced sample consisted of PBMCs. The receptors here all came from a woman aged 45-65 years in good health and CMV-seropositive.

The chain has TRBV5-6 and TRBJ2-5; no clear D. The V and J ends lost 0 bases and 2 bases respectively, with 5 bases between them. The length of the CDR3 is 13 residues. The germline V gene has CDR1 SGHDT and CDR2 YYEEEE. For the CDR3, the DNA is TGTGCCAGCAGCTTGGGCAGACAAGAGACCCAGTACTTC. It encodes CASSLGRQETQYF.

This clone was seen more than once but under ten times. The chain uses TRBV27 and TRBJ1-1; D is perhaps TRBD1 (5 bases). Germline V gene sequence: CDR1 MNHEY, CDR2 SMNVEV (reference sequence). V was shortened by 1 base and J by 3 bases, with 12 bases between the two germline ends. CDR3 length equals 15 residues. CDR3 DNA sequence: TGTGCCAGCAGTTTATTTGGGGCTCGGGACACTGAAGCTTTCTTT. This translates into CASSLFGARDTEAFF.

The V call is TRBV7-3, the J call TRBJ2-2; 9 bases agree with TRBD1. CDR1 is SGHTA, CDR2 FQGTGA, per germline. After removal of 5 bases from V and 0 bases from J, the junction contained 4 bases not matched to a gene. The CDR3 is 16 amino acids. The CDR3 spells CASSQWTGANTGELFF. CDR3 nucleotides: TGTGCCAGCAGCCAATGGACAGGGGCGAACACCGGGGAGCTGTTTTTT. Combining the CDR3 with reference TRBV7-3 and TRBJ2-2 gives the whole variable domain GAGVSQTPSNKVTEKGKYVELRCDPISGHTALYWYRQSLGQGPEFLIYFQGTGAADDSGLPNDRFFAVRPEGSVSTLKIQRTERGDSAVYLCASSQWTGANTGELFFGEGSRLTVL.

This rearrangement joins TRBV6-6 to TRBJ2-2, with 10 nucleotides matching TRBD1. The germline CDR1 and CDR2 sequences are MNHNY and SVGAGI (reference sequence). The CDR3 length is 16 residues. The trim removed 1 base at V and 8 bases at J, leaving 7 bases unmatched. DNA of the CDR3: TGTGCCAGCAGTTACTTGGGACAGGGGTATAGTGGGGAGCTGTTTTTT. It codes for CASSYLGQGYSGELFF.

J is TRBJ1-6 and V is TRBV27; the match to TRBD1 covers 7 bases. From germline, CDR1 is MNHEY and CDR2 SMNVEV (reference sequence). The V segment lost 10 bases and the J segment 10 bases; nucleotides outside the gene matches: 10. CDR3 length: 13 amino acids. CDR3 in amino acids: CATQQGLGSPLHF. The DNA of the CDR3 is TGTGCCACCCAACAGGGGCTTGGGTCACCCCTCCACTTT.

This sequence joins TRBV5-8 and TRBJ1-2; the D is unclear. V was shortened by 4 bases and J by 5 bases, with 15 bases between the two germline ends. CDR1 and CDR2 from the germline V gene are SGHTS and YDEGEE. The CDR3 runs 14 residues. Here the CDR3 reads CASSANTFRYGYTF. CDR3 nucleotide sequence: TGTGCCAGCAGCGCAAATACCTTTAGATATGGCTACACCTTC.

The chain recombines TRBV29-1 with TRBJ1-1, with unresolved D. CDR3 length: 13 amino acids. V lost 2 bases to trimming and J lost 0 bases, with 7 bases between them. CDR1 SQVTM and CDR2 ANQGSEA come from the germline V gene. CDR3 amino acids: CSVEKSLNTEAFF. CDR3 in DNA: TGCAGCGTTGAAAAGAGTTTGAACACTGAAGCTTTCTTT.

The chain has TRBV19 and TRBJ1-5, with 9 bases that match TRBD1. Germline V gene sequence: CDR1 LNHDA, CDR2 SQIVND (reference sequence). This CDR3 comprises 15 residues. Trimming at V came to 3 bases and at J to 7 bases, leaving 7 bases not matched to a gene. The CDR3 DNA follows: TGTGCCAGTAGTATCCGGGACAGGGATGGACAGCCCCAGCATTTT. Protein product: CASSIRDRDGQPQHF.

This clone turned up a few times. The J gene is TRBJ2-7, the V gene TRBV5-1; 9 nucleotides agree with TRBD1. The CDR3 extends over 17 amino acids. Looked up from germline, CDR1 is SGHRS and CDR2 is YFSETQ. The V and J ends lost 0 bases and 1 base, in that order; junction bases with no gene match: 8. The chain's CDR3 is CASSLAGTGIGSYEQYF. In DNA, the CDR3 is TGCGCCAGCAGCTTGGCCGGGACAGGGATTGGGTCCTACGAGCAGTACTTC.

The chain uses TRBV15 and TRBJ2-7; D is perhaps TRBD2 (6 bases). Germline CDR1 reads LNHNV; CDR2 reads YYDKDF (reference sequence). The CDR3 runs 19 residues. Between the trimmed V and J ends, which lost 1 base and 3 bases, there was a span of 25 bases. The CDR3 region is CATSRVQWFAGTDGYEQYF. The CDR3 DNA sequence: TGTGCCACCAGCAGAGTACAATGGTTTGCGGGGACGGACGGCTACGAGCAGTACTTC.

This clone was counted a few times. The rearrangement links TRBV6-1 to TRBJ2-1; D is unclear. CDR3 length: 13 amino acids. Trimming shortened V by 4 bases and J by 10 bases, and 14 bases separated the two germline ends. Germline V gene lookup returns CDR1 MNHNS and CDR2 SASEGT. CDR3 loop: CASSVRRSQEQFF. For the CDR3, the DNA is TGTGCCAGCAGTGTGCGAAGGAGTCAAGAGCAGTTCTTC.

The chain carries TRBV6-5 and TRBJ1-2; D perhaps matches TRBD1 (5 bases). Trimming took off 4 bases at V and 4 bases at J, with 13 bases between the two ends. The CDR3 has 14 residues. Germline lookup yields CDR1 MNHEY and CDR2 SVGAGI. The CDR3 DNA is TGTGCCAGCAGTTTGGCAGGGTTAGGCTATGGCTACACCTTC. Translating gives CASSLAGLGYGYTF.

The chain recombines TRBV5-1 with TRBJ1-4; 10 bases agree with TRBD1. CDR3 size: 15 residues. Germline lookup yields CDR1 SGHRS and CDR2 YFSETQ. V lost 0 bases to trimming and J lost 8 bases; unmatched junction nucleotides: 4. Here the CDR3 reads CASSLAPDRGEKLFF. CDR3 DNA sequence: TGCGCCAGCAGCTTGGCCCCGGACAGGGGGGAAAAACTGTTTTTT. Drawing the rest from reference TRBV5-1 and TRBJ1-4, the complete variable domain is KAGVTQTPRYLIKTRGQQVTLSCSPISGHRSVSWYQQTPGQGLQFLFEYFSETQRNKGNFPGRFSGRQFSNSRSEMNVSTLELGDSALYLCASSLAPDRGEKLFFGSGTQLSVL.

The genes are TRBV7-9 and TRBJ1-1, with no clear D. From germline, CDR1 is SEHNR and CDR2 FQNEAQ (reference sequence). The CDR3 extends over 14 amino acids. The V and J ends lost 5 bases and 8 bases respectively, with 18 bases between them. The CDR3 sequence is CASSASGLRGEAFF. CDR3 bases: TGTGCCAGCAGCGCGAGCGGGCTTAGAGGGGAAGCTTTCTTT.

This clone turned up a few times. The chain has TRBV10-2 and TRBJ1-2, with D maybe TRBD1 (6 bases). V gave up 5 bases and J gave up 8 bases, with 15 bases separating them. This CDR3 has 13 amino acids. Germline loops: CDR1 WSHSY, CDR2 SAAADI. The CDR3 coding sequence is TGCGCCAGCAGTTTATCAGGGGAGGGAGGCTACACCTTC. Amino acid sequence: CASSLSGEGGYTF.

V and J are TRBV7-9 and TRBJ1-5; a possible D gene is TRBD1 (6 bases). V gave up 5 bases and J gave up 14 bases, with 22 bases separating them. The CDR3 is made up of 14 amino acids. Germline V gives CDR1 SEHNR, CDR2 FQNEAQ (reference sequence). This chain's CDR3 is CASSPPVNSGGKHF. The DNA of the CDR3 is TGTGCCAGCAGCCCCCCAGTTAACAGTGGGGGCAAGCATTTT.

This clone was found once. CDR3: CASSETRGTEAFF. As DNA, the CDR3 is TGCGCCAGCAGTGAGACCAGGGGCACTGAAGCTTTCTTT. The genes are TRBV10-2 and TRBJ1-1, with D perhaps TRBD1 (6 bases). V was trimmed by 2 bases and J by 4 bases, leaving 8 bases between them. The CDR3 runs 13 residues. Per the germline V gene, CDR1 is WSHSY and CDR2 is SAAADI.

The chain has TRBV7-3 and TRBJ2-1; 7 bases are a match to TRBD2. The CDR3 length is 14 residues. Trimming cost V 4 bases and J 0 bases; bases outside gene matches: 0. Per the germline V gene, CDR1 is SGHTA and CDR2 is FQGTGA. This CDR3 is CASSSSGSYNEQFF. The CDR3 coding sequence is TGTGCCAGCAGCTCTAGCGGCTCCTACAATGAGCAGTTCTTC. Complete variable domain (other parts from reference TRBV7-3 and TRBJ2-1): GAGVSQTPSNKVTEKGKYVELRCDPISGHTALYWYRQSLGQGPEFLIYFQGTGAADDSGLPNDRFFAVRPEGSVSTLKIQRTERGDSAVYLCASSSSGSYNEQFFGPGTRLTVL.

The rearrangement joins TRBV4-3 to TRBJ1-1, with 9 bases aligning to TRBD1. This CDR3 comprises 15 residues. Germline V lookup: CDR1 LGHNA, CDR2 YSLEER. V lost 7 bases, J lost 2 bases, and 8 bases stayed unmatched. This chain's CDR3 is CASTPGQGANTEAFF. DNA of the CDR3: TGCGCCAGCACCCCGGGACAGGGTGCAAACACTGAAGCTTTCTTT.

This clone was observed a handful of times. The chain joins TRBV11-3 to TRBJ2-7; D is unclear. V was pared by 1 base and J by 6 bases, with 4 bases between. Germline V lookup: CDR1 SGHNT, CDR2 YENEEA. The CDR3 length is 11 residues. The CDR3 region has the DNA TGTGCCAGCAGCTTAGCTGTCGAGCAGTACTTC. Translating it yields CASSLAVEQYF. The full variable domain, its missing parts supplied by reference TRBV11-3 and TRBJ2-7, is EAGVVQSPRYKIIEKKQPVAFWCNPISGHNTLYWYLQNLGQGPELLIRYENEEAVDDSQLPKDRFSAERLKGVDSTLKIQPAELGDSAVYLCASSLAVEQYFGPGTRLTVT.

On this clone: Other DNA sequences of this sample code for an identical CDR3. The chain combines TRBV7-6 with TRBJ1-1; D perhaps matches TRBD1 (5 bases). V gave up 3 bases and J gave up 6 bases, with 17 bases separating them. The germline V gene encodes CDR1 SGHVS and CDR2 FNYEAQ. The CDR3 contains 15 residues. The CDR3 nucleotides read TGTGCCAGCAGCTTCGGGGGGAACGTTGCCCCTGAAGCTTTCTTT. Encoded protein: CASSFGGNVAPEAFF.

V and J are TRBV30 and TRBJ2-1; no firm D call. Between the trimmed V and J ends, which lost 7 bases and 7 bases, there was a span of 14 bases. Germline CDR1 GTSNPN, CDR2 SVGIG (reference sequence). There are 12 residues in the CDR3. The CDR3 reads CASPRVGNEQFF. CDR3 coding DNA: TGTGCCTCGCCCCGGGTAGGTAATGAGCAGTTCTTC.

The chain carries TRBV28 and TRBJ1-4, with 10 bases lining up with TRBD1. The CDR3 is 17 amino acids. Germline CDR1 and CDR2: MDHEN and SYDVKM. J gave up 6 bases and V 2 bases, and 9 bases lay outside the gene matches. In nucleotides, the CDR3 is TGTGCCAGCAGTTTAGCCGATAGCGGGACAGGGGATGAAAAACTGTTTTTT. This translates into CASSLADSGTGDEKLFF. The full variable domain, its missing parts supplied by reference TRBV28 and TRBJ1-4, is DVKVTQSSRYLVKRTGEKVFLECVQDMDHENMFWYRQDPGLGLRLIYFSYDVKMKEKGDIPEGYSVSREKKERFSLILESASTNQTSMYLCASSLADSGTGDEKLFFGSGTQLSVL.

The chain combines TRBV9 with TRBJ2-2; tentatively, D is TRBD1 (6 bases). V was shortened by 4 bases and J by 2 bases, with 12 bases between the two germline ends. The CDR3 length is 15 residues. Germline CDR1 and CDR2: SGDLS and YYNGEE. The CDR3 bases are TGTGCCAGCAGCTCACGGACAGACAACACCGGGGAGCTGTTTTTT. Its translation is CASSSRTDNTGELFF. The variable domain in full, with the rest retrieved from reference TRBV9 and TRBJ2-2, is DSGVTQTPKHLITATGQRVTLRCSPRSGDLSVYWYQQSLDQGLQFLIQYYNGEERAKGNILERFSAQQFPDLHSELNLSSLELGDSALYFCASSSRTDNTGELFFGEGSRLTVL.

The chain recombines TRBV7-3 with TRBJ2-2, with 13 bases that match TRBD2. CDR3 length: 16 amino acids. Germline loops: CDR1 SGHTA, CDR2 FQGTGA. V lost 5 bases, J lost 7 bases, and 7 bases stayed unmatched. CDR3 coding DNA: TGTGCCAGCAGCCCCCGGACTAGCGGGAGCATCGGGGAGCTGTTTTTT. Translation: CASSPRTSGSIGELFF. Supplemented by reference TRBV7-3 and TRBJ2-2, the full variable domain reads GAGVSQTPSNKVTEKGKYVELRCDPISGHTALYWYRQSLGQGPEFLIYFQGTGAADDSGLPNDRFFAVRPEGSVSTLKIQRTERGDSAVYLCASSPRTSGSIGELFFGEGSRLTVL.